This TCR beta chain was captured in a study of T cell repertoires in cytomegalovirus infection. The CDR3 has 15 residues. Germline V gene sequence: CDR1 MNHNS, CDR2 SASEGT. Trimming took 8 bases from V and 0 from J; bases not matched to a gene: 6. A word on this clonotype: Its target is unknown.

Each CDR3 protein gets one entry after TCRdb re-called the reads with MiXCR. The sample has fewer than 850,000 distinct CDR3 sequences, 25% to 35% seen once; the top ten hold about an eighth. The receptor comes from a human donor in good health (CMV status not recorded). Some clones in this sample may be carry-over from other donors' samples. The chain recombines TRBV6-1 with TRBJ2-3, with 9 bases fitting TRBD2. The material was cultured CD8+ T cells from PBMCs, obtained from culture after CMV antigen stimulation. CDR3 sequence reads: CASPRLAVSTDTQYF. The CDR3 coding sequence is TGTGCCAGCCCGAGACTAGCGGTTAGCACAGATACGCAGTATTTT.